The sequence of this T cell receptor (beta chain) was determined in a study of shared clonotypes between healthy human individuals. A word on this clone: As yet, its antigen is unknown.

Sequencing was performed with immunoSEQ multiplex PCR; in TCRdb, only in-frame clones are kept and a portion is missing. The profile shows around 640,000 clones, around 96% of them singletons. Whole-study results and caveats: Naive subsets generally had larger estimated richness than memory subsets. In the sorted subsets, rarefaction showed sequencing was incomplete despite large depth. Among non-shared clonotypes, generation probabilities were lower than among those shared by all four donors.

Naive CD8 populations comprised CD45RO-negative cells positively selected for CCR7, excluding terminally differentiated effector memory CD45RA+ cells. The germline V gene has CDR1 SGHDT and CDR2 YYEEEE. The trim removed 4 bases at V and 8 bases at J, leaving 13 bases unmatched. The CDR3 contains 17 residues. The rearrangement joins TRBV5-6 to TRBJ2-1, with 12 bases that match TRBD2. This clonotype was obtained from a woman under 40 in good health. Specimen: naive CD8+ T cells sorted from blood. DNA for the CDR3: TGTGCCAGCAGCCGGACTAGCGGGACCAAAAATGGGGATGAGCAGTTCTTC. Translation: CASSRTSGTKNGDEQFF.